The 5 T cell receptor beta chains below come from one sample, sequenced in a study of beta chain features in type 1 diabetes. Expressed TCRB transcripts were sequenced because the entire RNA isolate underwent reverse transcription. TCRdb's table, derived via immunoSEQ multiplex PCR, lists solely in-frame clones and lacks some. The sample carries roughly 400,000 clones, about 15% recorded once. The sequenced material came from naive CD4+ T cells from blood. The receptors come from a man aged 25-45 years in good health.

In its sample, this clone was seen a few times. The genes are TRBV5-1 and TRBJ2-1; 9 bases fit TRBD1. The CDR3 consists of 13 residues. Germline trimming cut 7 bases from V and 6 bases from J; bases unmatched to any gene: 5. Per the germline V gene, CDR1 is SGHRS and CDR2 is YFSETQ. CDR3 amino acids: CASAKTGGNEQFF. As DNA, the CDR3 is TGCGCCAGCGCCAAGACAGGGGGCAATGAGCAGTTCTTC. Based on the CDR3 plus reference TRBV5-1 and TRBJ2-1, the full variable domain is KAGVTQTPRYLIKTRGQQVTLSCSPISGHRSVSWYQQTPGQGLQFLFEYFSETQRNKGNFPGRFSGRQFSNSRSEMNVSTLELGDSALYLCASAKTGGNEQFFGPGTRLTVL.

This clone was seen a few times. V usage is TRBV4-1 and J usage is TRBJ2-2; TRBD2 matches 9 bases. There are 15 residues in the CDR3. The germline V gene encodes CDR1 MGHRA and CDR2 YSYEKL. V lost 7 bases, J lost 2 bases, and 5 bases stayed unmatched. The chain's CDR3 is CASKILAGNTGELFF. The CDR3 DNA reads TGCGCCAGCAAAATCCTAGCGGGAAACACCGGGGAGCTGTTTTTT.

The rearrangement links TRBV19 to TRBJ2-1; the D gene could be TRBD1 or TRBD2 (5 bases each). CDR1 is LNHDA, CDR2 SQIVND, per germline (reference sequence). The CDR3 has 16 amino acids. V was cut by 5 bases and J by 0 bases, with 14 bases left in between. CDR3 nucleotide sequence: TGTGCCAGTAGTGACCCGGGGCGCCTCTCCTACAATGAGCAGTTCTTC. Amino acid sequence: CASSDPGRLSYNEQFF.

The V and J genes are TRBV6-6 and TRBJ2-5, with TRBD1 identical over 7 bases. Germline lookup yields CDR1 MNHNY and CDR2 SVGAGI (reference sequence). This CDR3 has 14 amino acids. The junction had 8 bases not matched to a gene; V was cut back by 6 bases and J by 4 bases. The CDR3 is CASRPTGRRETQYF. CDR3 in DNA: TGTGCCAGCAGACCGACAGGGCGGAGAGAGACCCAGTACTTC.

The chain uses TRBV6-5 and TRBJ2-3, with TRBD1 matching over 7 bases. Germline V CDR1 and CDR2: MNHEY, SVGAGI. V was clipped by 10 bases and J by 2 bases; unmatched bases: 9. The CDR3 contains 14 residues. The CDR3 bases are TGTGCCACGACCTCGACAGGGACCACAGATACGCAGTATTTT. Amino acid sequence: CATTSTGTTDTQYF.